A single sample gave rise to the 7 T cell receptor beta chains below, sequenced in a study of T cell responses to AZD1222 COVID-19 vaccine. Clones were read by immunoSEQ multiplex PCR, and TCRdb kept only the in-frame ones, dropping some. The sample carries about 120,000 clones, more than 80% recorded once. The material sequenced was peripheral blood, taken on day 0 of AZD1222 vaccination. The receptor source for this set is an adult in good health.

This chain links TRBV30 with TRBJ2-5; D remains ambiguous. With 2 bases removed from V and 7 bases from J, the gap between germline ends came to 11 bases. This CDR3 contains 12 residues. Per the germline V gene, CDR1 is GTSNPN and CDR2 is SVGIG (reference sequence). CDR3 amino acids: CAWSLSTGTQYF. CDR3 sequence (DNA): TGTGCCTGGAGTCTATCCACGGGGACCCAGTACTTC.

The chain links TRBV13 to TRBJ2-1; D gene unclear. The CDR3 runs to 13 residues. The germline CDR1 and CDR2 sequences are PRHDT and FYEKMQ (reference sequence). V lost 8 bases and J 0 bases, leaving 8 bases between the germline ends. This chain's CDR3 is CASSPVSYNEQFF. The CDR3 DNA follows: TGTGCCAGCTCCCCGGTCTCCTACAATGAGCAGTTCTTC. Full variable domain (outside the CDR3, taken from reference TRBV13 and TRBJ2-1): AAGVIQSPRHLIKEKRETATLKCYPIPRHDTVYWYQQGPGQDPQFLISFYEKMQSDKGSIPDRFSAQQFSDYHSELNMSSLELGDSALYFCASSPVSYNEQFFGPGTRLTVL.

The chain carries TRBV6-1 and TRBJ1-3, with D possibly being TRBD1 (6 bases). V lost 3 bases to trimming and J lost 0 bases, with 15 bases between them. The CDR3 totals 17 residues. CDR1 is MNHNS, CDR2 SASEGT, per germline. CDR3 in amino acids: CASSDPGQPNSGNTIYF. The CDR3 DNA is TGTGCCAGCAGTGATCCGGGACAACCAAACTCTGGAAACACCATATATTTT.

CDR3 DNA: TGTGCCAGCAGCCAAGATATCGACTTGGGCGACGAGCAGTACTTC. Encoded protein: CASSQDIDLGDEQYF. The rearrangement joins TRBV4-2 to TRBJ2-7; D is undetermined. Per germline, CDR1 LGHNA and CDR2 YNFKEQ. The CDR3 has 15 residues. V was cut by 0 bases and J by 5 bases, with 14 bases left in between.

The genes are TRBV11-1 and TRBJ1-1; tentative D call: TRBD1 (5 bases). The CDR3 sequence is 15 residues long. V was pared by 2 bases and J by 3 bases, with 13 bases between. The germline V gene has CDR1 SGHAT and CDR2 FQDESV (reference sequence). The CDR3 here is CASSLSGNRYTEAFF. The DNA of the CDR3 is TGTGCCAGCAGCTTATCAGGGAATCGGTACACTGAAGCTTTCTTT.

The chain combines TRBV9 with TRBJ2-7; 9 nucleotides agree with TRBD2. Germline V gene sequence: CDR1 SGDLS, CDR2 YYNGEE. Trimming removed 4 bases from V and 3 bases from J; junction bases left unmatched: 8. This CDR3 comprises 15 residues. CDR3 bases: TGTGCCAGCAGCCCCAGTGCAGCGGGGGGCTACGAGCAGTACTTC. Its protein product is CASSPSAAGGYEQYF.

The chain uses TRBV6-2 or TRBV6-3 and TRBJ2-1; D is undetermined. The germline V gene has CDR1 MNHEY and CDR2 SVGEGT. V lost 0 bases, J lost 0 bases, and 12 bases lay in between. The CDR3 sequence is 17 residues long. The CDR3 here is CASSYSRGESSYNEQFF. The CDR3 coding sequence is TGTGCCAGCAGTTACTCTCGTGGAGAGAGCTCCTACAATGAGCAGTTCTTC.